Sequencing of this TCR beta chain was carried out in a study of cytomegalovirus exposure and HLA in healthy donors. Study-wide results and caveats: Subsequent analysis found a tendency for first-cohort TCR clusters to co-occur within the 90 to 150 validation repertoires.

In the case of this clone: The antigen remains undetermined.

Clones were sequenced by immunoSEQ multiplex PCR, and TCRdb holds only the in-frame ones, with some missing. The repertoire holds tens of thousands of clones, with 93% as singletons. This sequence was found in a woman aged 25-40 years in good health and CMV-seronegative. Sequencing input: PBMCs.

As DNA, the CDR3 is TGTGCCAGCAGTAGGGACAGGGGGCAAGATACGCAGTATTTT. It translates to CASSRDRGQDTQYF. V is TRBV6-6 and J is TRBJ2-3, with 12 bases that match TRBD1. Looked up from germline, CDR1 is MNHNY and CDR2 is SVGAGI (reference sequence). The CDR3 sequence is 14 residues long. Trimming removed 5 bases from V and 5 bases from J; junction bases left unmatched: 2.